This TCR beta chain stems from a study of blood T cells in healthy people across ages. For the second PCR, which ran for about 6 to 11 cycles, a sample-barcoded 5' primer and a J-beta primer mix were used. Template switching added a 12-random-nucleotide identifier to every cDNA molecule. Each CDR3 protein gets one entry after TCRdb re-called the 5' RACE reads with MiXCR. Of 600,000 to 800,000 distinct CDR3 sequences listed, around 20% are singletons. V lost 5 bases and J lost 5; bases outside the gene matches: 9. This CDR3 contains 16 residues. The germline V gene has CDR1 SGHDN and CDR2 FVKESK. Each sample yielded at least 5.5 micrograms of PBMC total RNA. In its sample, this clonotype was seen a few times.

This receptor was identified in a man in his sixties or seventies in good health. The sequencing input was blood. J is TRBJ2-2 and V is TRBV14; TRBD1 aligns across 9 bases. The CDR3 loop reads CASSGAGTGRTGELFF. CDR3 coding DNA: TGTGCCAGCAGCGGTGCCGGGACAGGGAGGACCGGGGAGCTGTTTTTT.